Sequencing of this T cell receptor (beta chain) was carried out in a study of OX40 agonist ivuxolimab in advanced cancers. Blood got drawn at baseline, again on cycle 4 day 1, and then on cycle 7 day 1. CDR1 is SGHRS, CDR2 YFSETQ, per germline. The ends lost 0 bases at V and 5 bases at J; junction bases unmatched: 3. The CDR3 covers 14 residues. This clone has only a few counts. Assay: immunoSEQ multiplex PCR; the TCRdb copy retains only in-frame clones and omits some. The sample yields roughly 36,000 clones, 65% to 80% seen once. The sequence derives from an adult with an advanced solid tumor such as melanoma, head and neck, liver or kidney cancer. The chain couples TRBV5-1 to TRBJ1-1; 8 bases agree with TRBD1. The sequencing here drew on CD4+ or CD8+ T cells sorted from blood, taken in a trial of the OX40 agonist ivuxolimab. The CDR3 sequence: CASSLVRGHTEAFF. The DNA of the CDR3 is TGCGCCAGCAGCTTGGTCAGGGGGCATACTGAAGCTTTCTTT.